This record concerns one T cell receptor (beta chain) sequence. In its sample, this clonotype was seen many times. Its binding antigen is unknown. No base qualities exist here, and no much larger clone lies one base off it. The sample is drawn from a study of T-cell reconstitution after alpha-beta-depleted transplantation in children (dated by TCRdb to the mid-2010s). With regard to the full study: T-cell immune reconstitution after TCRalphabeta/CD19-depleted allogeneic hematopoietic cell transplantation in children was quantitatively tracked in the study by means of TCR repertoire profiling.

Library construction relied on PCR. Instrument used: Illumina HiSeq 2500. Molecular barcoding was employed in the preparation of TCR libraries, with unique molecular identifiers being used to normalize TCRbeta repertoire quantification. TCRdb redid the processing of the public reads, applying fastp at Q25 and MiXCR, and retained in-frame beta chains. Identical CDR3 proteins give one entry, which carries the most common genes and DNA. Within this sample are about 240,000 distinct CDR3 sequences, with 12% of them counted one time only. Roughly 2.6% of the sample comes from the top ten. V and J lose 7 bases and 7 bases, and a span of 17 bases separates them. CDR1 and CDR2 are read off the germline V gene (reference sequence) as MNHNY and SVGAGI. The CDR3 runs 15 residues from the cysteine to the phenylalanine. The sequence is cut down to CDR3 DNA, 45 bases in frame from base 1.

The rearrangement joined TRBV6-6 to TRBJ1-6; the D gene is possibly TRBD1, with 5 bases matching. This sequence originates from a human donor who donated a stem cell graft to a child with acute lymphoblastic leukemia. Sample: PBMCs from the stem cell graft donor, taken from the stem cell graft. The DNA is TGTGCCAGCAAGACGGACGGGGCGATGAATTCACCCCTCCACTTT. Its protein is CASKTDGAMNSPLHF.